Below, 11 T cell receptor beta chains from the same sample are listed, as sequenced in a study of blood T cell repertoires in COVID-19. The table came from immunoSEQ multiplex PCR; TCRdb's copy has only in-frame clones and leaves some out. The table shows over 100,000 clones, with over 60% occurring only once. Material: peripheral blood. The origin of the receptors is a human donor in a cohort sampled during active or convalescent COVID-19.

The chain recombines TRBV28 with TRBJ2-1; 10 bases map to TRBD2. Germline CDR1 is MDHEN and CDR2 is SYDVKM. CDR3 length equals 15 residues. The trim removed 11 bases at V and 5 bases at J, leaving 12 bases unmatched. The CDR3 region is CAAWTSGSGNNEQFF. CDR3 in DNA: TGTGCCGCCTGGACTAGCGGAAGCGGAAACAATGAGCAGTTCTTC. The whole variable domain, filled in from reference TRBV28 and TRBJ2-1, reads DVKVTQSSRYLVKRTGEKVFLECVQDMDHENMFWYRQDPGLGLRLIYFSYDVKMKEKGDIPEGYSVSREKKERFSLILESASTNQTSMYLCAAWTSGSGNNEQFFGPGTRLTVL.

The CDR3 sequence: CASSGRDSSYEQYF. The CDR3 coding sequence is TGTGCCAGCTCAGGCCGGGACAGCTCCTACGAGCAGTACTTC. The chain recombines TRBV18 with TRBJ2-7, with TRBD1 identical over 7 bases. V was pared by 5 bases and J by 0 bases, with 4 bases of the junction left unmatched. The length of the CDR3 is 14 residues. CDR1 and CDR2 (germline): KGHSH, LQKENI.

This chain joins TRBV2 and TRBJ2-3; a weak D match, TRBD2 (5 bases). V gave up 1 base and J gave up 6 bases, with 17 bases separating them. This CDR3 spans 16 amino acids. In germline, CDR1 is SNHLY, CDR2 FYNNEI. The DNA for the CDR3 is TGTGCCAGCAGTGAAGGAGGGTCTAGCAGTCCCGATACGCAGTATTTT. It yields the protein CASSEGGSSSPDTQYF. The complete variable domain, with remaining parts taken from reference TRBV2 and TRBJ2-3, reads EPEVTQTPSHQVTQMGQEVILRCVPISNHLYFYWYRQILGQKVEFLVSFYNNEISEKSEIFDDQFSVERPDGSNFTLKIRSTKLEDSAMYFCASSEGGSSSPDTQYFGPGTRLTVL.

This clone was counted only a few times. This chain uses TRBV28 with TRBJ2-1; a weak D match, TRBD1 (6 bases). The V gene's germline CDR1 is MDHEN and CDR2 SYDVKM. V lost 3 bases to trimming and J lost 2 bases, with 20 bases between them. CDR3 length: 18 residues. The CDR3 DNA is TGTGCCAGCAGTTTGGGGGCTCTACTAGTGAAGACCTACAATGAGCAGTTCTTC. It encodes CASSLGALLVKTYNEQFF. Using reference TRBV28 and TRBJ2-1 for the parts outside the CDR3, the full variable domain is DVKVTQSSRYLVKRTGEKVFLECVQDMDHENMFWYRQDPGLGLRLIYFSYDVKMKEKGDIPEGYSVSREKKERFSLILESASTNQTSMYLCASSLGALLVKTYNEQFFGPGTRLTVL.

CDR3 sequence: CASSIDTGAAAGSEQYF. The CDR3 DNA reads TGTGCCAGTAGTATAGATACAGGGGCGGCAGCCGGTTCCGAGCAGTACTTC. V usage is TRBV19 and J usage is TRBJ2-7; 7 nucleotides line up with TRBD1. From germline, CDR1 is LNHDA and CDR2 SQIVND (reference sequence). This CDR3 region has 17 residues. After removal of 0 bases from V and 6 bases from J, the junction contained 14 bases not matched to a gene.

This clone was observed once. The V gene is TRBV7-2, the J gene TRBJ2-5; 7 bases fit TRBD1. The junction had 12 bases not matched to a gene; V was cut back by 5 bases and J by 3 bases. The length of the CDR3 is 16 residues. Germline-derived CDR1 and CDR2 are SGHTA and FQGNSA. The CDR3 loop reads CASSTPLGTAKETQYF. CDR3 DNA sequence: TGTGCCAGCAGCACCCCCCTGGGGACAGCTAAAGAGACCCAGTACTTC.

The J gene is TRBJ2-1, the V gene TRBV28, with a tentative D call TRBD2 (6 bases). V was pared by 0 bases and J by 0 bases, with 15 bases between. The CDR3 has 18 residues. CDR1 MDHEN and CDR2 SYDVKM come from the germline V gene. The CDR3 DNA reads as TGTGCCAGCAGTTTATGGGGCGGGGACCGCTTCTCCTACAATGAGCAGTTCTTC. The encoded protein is CASSLWGGDRFSYNEQFF. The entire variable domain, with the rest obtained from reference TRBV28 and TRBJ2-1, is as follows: DVKVTQSSRYLVKRTGEKVFLECVQDMDHENMFWYRQDPGLGLRLIYFSYDVKMKEKGDIPEGYSVSREKKERFSLILESASTNQTSMYLCASSLWGGDRFSYNEQFFGPGTRLTVL.

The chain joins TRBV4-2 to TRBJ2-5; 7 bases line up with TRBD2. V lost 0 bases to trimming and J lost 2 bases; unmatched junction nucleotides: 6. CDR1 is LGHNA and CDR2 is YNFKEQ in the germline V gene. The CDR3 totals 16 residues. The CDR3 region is CASSQDLYSGQETQYF. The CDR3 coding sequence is TGTGCCAGCAGCCAAGATCTATATAGCGGGCAAGAGACCCAGTACTTC.

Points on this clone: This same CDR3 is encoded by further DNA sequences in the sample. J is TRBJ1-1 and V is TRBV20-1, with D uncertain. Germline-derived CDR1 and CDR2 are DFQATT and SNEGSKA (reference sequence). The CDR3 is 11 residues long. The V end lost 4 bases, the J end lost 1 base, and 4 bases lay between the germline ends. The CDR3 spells CSANRNTEAFF. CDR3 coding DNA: TGCAGTGCTAACAGGAACACTGAAGCTTTCTTT.

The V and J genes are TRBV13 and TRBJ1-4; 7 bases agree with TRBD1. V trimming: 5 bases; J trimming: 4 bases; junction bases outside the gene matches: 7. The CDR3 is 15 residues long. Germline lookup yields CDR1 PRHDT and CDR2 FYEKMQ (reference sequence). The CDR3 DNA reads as TGTGCCAGCAGCACAAGGGACAGTCTTAATGAAAAACTGTTTTTT. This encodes CASSTRDSLNEKLFF.

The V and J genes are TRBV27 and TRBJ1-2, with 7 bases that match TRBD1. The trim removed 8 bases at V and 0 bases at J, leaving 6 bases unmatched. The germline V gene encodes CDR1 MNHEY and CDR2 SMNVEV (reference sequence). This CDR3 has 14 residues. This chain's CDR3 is CASARQGPNYGYTF. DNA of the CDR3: TGTGCCAGCGCGCGACAGGGCCCTAACTATGGCTACACCTTC.